This TCR beta chain was captured in a study of spatial heterogeneity in lung cancer. In the study overall: Alpha-chain detections were consistently fewer than beta-chain detections among the sequences.

V dropped 5 bases and J dropped 7 bases, with 9 bases sitting between them. CDR3 length: 11 residues. Germline CDR1 SGHRS, CDR2 YFSETQ. This clonotype was counted only a few times. No antigen is known for it. TCRdb ran MiXCR on the 5' RACE reads and lists one entry per CDR3 protein. The table shows several thousand distinct CDR3 sequences, with approximately 9% occurring only once. Study conclusions and caveats: For expanded intratumoral alpha and beta TCRs, counts tracked tumor mutation counts. Expanded TCRs that were ubiquitous or regional had counts tracking ubiquitous and regional nonsynonymous mutations, respectively.

Time point given: sample taken at primary tumor resection. The donors comprised some 70 untreated early-stage non-small cell lung cancer patients. Sequencing covered unsorted whole RNA taken from tumor, nontumor lung or frozen PBMC. The clonotype originates from a male donor with early-stage non-small cell lung cancer. The chain employs TRBV5-1 and TRBJ1-1; D uncertain. Specimen: lung tumor tissue, collected at surgery. The CDR3 spells CASSNSFEAFF. CDR3 DNA sequence: TGCGCCAGCAGTAATAGTTTTGAAGCTTTCTTT. The whole variable domain, remainder taken from reference TRBV5-1 and TRBJ1-1, is KAGVTQTPRYLIKTRGQQVTLSCSPISGHRSVSWYQQTPGQGLQFLFEYFSETQRNKGNFPGRFSGRQFSNSRSEMNVSTLELGDSALYLCASSNSFEAFFGQGTRLTVV.